Presented here are 27 T cell receptor beta chains from one specimen sequenced in a study of cytomegalovirus exposure and HLA in healthy donors. The PCR employed 60 Vbeta primers together with 13 Jbeta primers. Clones were read by immunoSEQ multiplex PCR, and TCRdb kept only the in-frame ones, dropping some. The repertoire holds 110,000 to 150,000 clones, roughly three quarters seen once, with approximately 5.1% in the top ten. Source material: PBMCs. The receptor source for this set is a male donor in good health and CMV-seronegative.

The chain joins TRBV20-1 to TRBJ1-2, with D possibly TRBD1 on 5 matching bases. Trimming pared 4 bases from V and 3 bases from J, leaving 6 bases between. Germline CDR1 DFQATT, CDR2 SNEGSKA (reference sequence). The CDR3 has 11 amino acids. The CDR3 sequence: CSAKGYYGYTF. CDR3 coding DNA: TGCAGTGCTAAGGGGTACTATGGCTACACCTTC.

The genes are TRBV6-5 and TRBJ2-2; 8 bases align to TRBD1. The CDR3 extends over 15 amino acids. Germline V lookup: CDR1 MNHEY, CDR2 SVGAGI. The V gene end was trimmed by 8 bases and the J gene end by 5 bases; junction bases not matched to a gene: 10. CDR3 sequence: CASFTGRGQTGELFF. The CDR3 DNA reads TGTGCCAGCTTTACCGGCAGGGGGCAAACCGGGGAGCTGTTTTTT.

The chain has TRBV19 and TRBJ1-1; D perhaps matches TRBD1 (5 bases). The CDR3 loop spans 12 amino acids. Looked up from germline, CDR1 is LNHDA and CDR2 is SQIVND (reference sequence). V lost 3 bases, J lost 10 bases, and 12 bases lay in between. The CDR3 coding sequence is TGTGCCAGTAGTATGAGGCAGGGCACAGCTTTCTTT. Residues: CASSMRQGTAFF.

This chain links TRBV15 with TRBJ2-2; the match to TRBD1 covers 7 bases. The germline V gene has CDR1 LNHNV and CDR2 YYDKDF (reference sequence). The ends lost 3 bases at V and 6 bases at J; junction bases unmatched: 4. The CDR3 runs to 14 residues. The CDR3 DNA is TGTGCCACCAGCAGTACAGGGGTCCCCGGGGAGCTGTTTTTT. This codes for CATSSTGVPGELFF. The complete variable domain, with remaining parts taken from reference TRBV15 and TRBJ2-2, reads DAMVIQNPRYQVTQFGKPVTLSCSQTLNHNVMYWYQQKSSQAPKLLFHYYDKDFNNEADTPDNFQSRRPNTSFCFLDIRSPGLGDTAMYLCATSSTGVPGELFFGEGSRLTVL.

The V and J genes are TRBV11-3 and TRBJ2-3; D perhaps matches TRBD1 (6 bases). Germline V lookup: CDR1 SGHNT, CDR2 YENEEA. CDR3 size: 14 residues. Trimming stripped 5 bases from V and 3 bases from J, with 12 bases between. The CDR3 coding sequence is TGTGCCAGCAGCCGCGCGACAGGTACAGATACGCAGTATTTT. Protein sequence: CASSRATGTDTQYF. The variable domain in full, completed from reference TRBV11-3 and TRBJ2-3, reads EAGVVQSPRYKIIEKKQPVAFWCNPISGHNTLYWYLQNLGQGPELLIRYENEEAVDDSQLPKDRFSAERLKGVDSTLKIQPAELGDSAVYLCASSRATGTDTQYFGPGTRLTVL.

This clone was seen more than once but under ten times. The chain links TRBV7-9 to TRBJ1-1; unclear D gene. With 1 base removed from V and 2 bases from J, the gap between germline ends came to 11 bases. CDR1 SEHNR and CDR2 FQNEAQ come from the germline V gene (reference sequence). This CDR3 region has 15 residues. The CDR3 here is CASSLERETNTEAFF. The CDR3 nucleotides are TGTGCCAGCAGCTTAGAAAGGGAGACTAACACTGAAGCTTTCTTT.

The genes are TRBV5-1 and TRBJ2-5; 14 nucleotides align to TRBD2. CDR1 SGHRS and CDR2 YFSETQ come from the germline V gene. The CDR3 consists of 17 residues. V lost 3 bases to trimming and J lost 1 base; unmatched junction nucleotides: 5. Written as DNA, the CDR3 is TGCGCCAGCAGCTCGAGGACTAGCGGGGGGACCCAAGAGACCCAGTACTTC. Its protein product is CASSSRTSGGTQETQYF.

This chain joins TRBV5-8 and TRBJ2-3; D is unresolved. Germline V lookup: CDR1 SGHTS, CDR2 YDEGEE. V shed 3 bases and J shed 6 bases, with 11 bases lying between them. This CDR3 contains 13 residues. In nucleotides, the CDR3 is TGTGCCAGCAGCTCCCGTCCCCCCGATACGCAGTATTTT. This encodes CASSSRPPDTQYF.

The chain recombines TRBV29-1 with TRBJ2-1; D might be TRBD2 (6 bases). The V gene's germline CDR1 is SQVTM and CDR2 ANQGSEA. The ends were cut back, 4 bases at V and 5 bases at J, with 12 bases in the middle. This CDR3 spans 13 amino acids. CDR3 nucleotide sequence: TGCAGCGTTGTGGGAGGTTTAGACAATGAGCAGTTCTTC. Its translation is CSVVGGLDNEQFF.

The chain has TRBV5-6 and TRBJ2-7; 7 bases are a match to TRBD1. Germline V gene lookup returns CDR1 SGHDT and CDR2 YYEEEE. The trim removed 4 bases at V and 7 bases at J, leaving 2 bases unmatched. This CDR3 has 11 amino acids. The CDR3 DNA is TGTGCCAGCAGCCAACAGGGGGAGCAGTACTTC. Translated, it gives CASSQQGEQYF.

This clone was counted between two and nine times. The V and J genes are TRBV2 and TRBJ2-7; 7 bases agree with TRBD1. The CDR3 has 17 residues. From germline, CDR1 is SNHLY and CDR2 FYNNEI. V shed 3 bases, J shed 0 bases, and the junction held 11 bases outside the gene matches. The CDR3 DNA follows: TGTGCCAGCAGTGAGTTTGAATACAGGGGAAGCTCCTACGAGCAGTACTTC. Its translation: CASSEFEYRGSSYEQYF.

This sequence joins TRBV6-5 and TRBJ1-3; the D is unclear. The CDR3 loop spans 14 amino acids. Trimming took off 6 bases at V and 4 bases at J, with 13 bases between the two ends. Germline loops: CDR1 MNHEY, CDR2 SVGAGI. CDR3 sequence (DNA): TGTGCCAGCAGGGAAGAAGCGGTGGGAAACACCATATATTTT. This encodes CASREEAVGNTIYF.

The chain combines TRBV27 with TRBJ2-7; 9 positions agree with TRBD1. Germline CDR1 MNHEY, CDR2 SMNVEV (reference sequence). The CDR3 spans 16 residues. Trimming took 4 bases from V and 7 from J; bases not matched to a gene: 14. The CDR3 region has the DNA TGTGCCAGCAGTTCTCCACCCGGGACAGGGTCTTATGAGCAGTACTTC. It translates to CASSSPPGTGSYEQYF.

This chain connects TRBV19 to TRBJ1-1; no firm D call. V shed 3 bases and J shed 8 bases, with 7 bases lying between them. Germline V gene lookup returns CDR1 LNHDA and CDR2 SQIVND (reference sequence). The CDR3 is 11 residues long. DNA for the CDR3: TGTGCCAGTAGTATCGGGGTAGAAGCTTTCTTT. Translation: CASSIGVEAFF.

The chain uses TRBV2 and TRBJ2-3, with D perhaps matching TRBD2 (6 bases). The CDR3 runs 16 residues. V lost 1 base and J lost 7, with 18 bases in between. The germline CDR1 and CDR2 sequences are SNHLY and FYNNEI. The CDR3 loop is CASSEGTGGIGNTQYF. The CDR3 nucleotides read TGTGCCAGCAGTGAAGGAACTGGAGGGATTGGTAATACGCAGTATTTT. Full variable domain (remainder filled in from reference TRBV2 and TRBJ2-3): EPEVTQTPSHQVTQMGQEVILRCVPISNHLYFYWYRQILGQKVEFLVSFYNNEISEKSEIFDDQFSVERPDGSNFTLKIRSTKLEDSAMYFCASSEGTGGIGNTQYFGPGTRLTVL.

The chain uses TRBV7-9 and TRBJ1-6; D call uncertain. CDR3 length: 14 residues. V was clipped by 3 bases and J by 8 bases, with 11 bases between them. From germline, CDR1 is SEHNR and CDR2 FQNEAQ (reference sequence). CDR3 in DNA: TGTGCCAGCAGCTTCGGAGGGAGGGATTCACCCCTCCACTTT. Its translation: CASSFGGRDSPLHF.

This chain uses TRBV6-6 with TRBJ2-1, with 8 bases lining up with TRBD2. The CDR3 has 15 residues. Germline lookup yields CDR1 MNHNY and CDR2 SVGAGI (reference sequence). The V and J ends lost 6 bases and 6 bases, in that order; junction bases with no gene match: 10. The CDR3 sequence: CASSRRGAGSNEQFF. CDR3 DNA: TGTGCCAGCAGCCGGCGGGGGGCGGGTAGCAATGAGCAGTTCTTC.

The chain joins TRBV7-9 to TRBJ2-1; the match to TRBD1 covers 8 bases. V was pared by 7 bases and J by 9 bases, with 11 bases of the junction left unmatched. CDR1 is SEHNR, CDR2 FQNEAQ, per germline (reference sequence). This CDR3 region has 14 residues. Written as DNA, the CDR3 is TGTGCCAGCACCCCGGACAGGGTTACCAGTGAGCAGTTCTTC. Protein sequence: CASTPDRVTSEQFF.

The count of this clone is one. The V and J genes are TRBV6-5 and TRBJ1-2; TRBD1 matches at 9 bases. Germline-derived CDR1 and CDR2 are MNHEY and SVGAGI. The CDR3 is 14 residues long. Losses at the gene ends were 6 bases for V and 7 bases for J; bases not matched to a gene: 9. The CDR3 coding sequence is TGTGCCAGCAGCGACCGGGACAGGGTGCGTGGCTACACCTTC. As protein: CASSDRDRVRGYTF.

The chain joins TRBV2 to TRBJ1-5; tentative D call: TRBD1 (5 bases). V lost 6 bases to trimming and J lost 2 bases, with 8 bases between them. This CDR3 is 13 amino acids long. The germline CDR1 and CDR2 sequences are SNHLY and FYNNEI. CDR3 in DNA: TGTGCCAGCAGACTGACAGGCAATCAGCCCCAGCATTTT. This gives the protein CASRLTGNQPQHF. Combining the CDR3 with reference TRBV2 and TRBJ1-5 gives the whole variable domain EPEVTQTPSHQVTQMGQEVILRCVPISNHLYFYWYRQILGQKVEFLVSFYNNEISEKSEIFDDQFSVERPDGSNFTLKIRSTKLEDSAMYFCASRLTGNQPQHFGDGTRLSIL.

This clone occurred a few times. DNA of the CDR3: TGTGCCAGTAGTACGGGGGGCTCGGCTGAAAAACTGTTTTTT. Its protein is CASSTGGSAEKLFF. V is TRBV19 and J is TRBJ1-4, with D possibly TRBD1 on 6 matching bases. The CDR3 covers 14 residues. The V end lost 4 bases, the J end lost 7 bases, and 13 bases lay between the germline ends. Per germline, CDR1 LNHDA and CDR2 SQIVND (reference sequence).

V and J are TRBV28 and TRBJ1-5; a weak D match, TRBD1 (6 bases). The CDR3 is 15 residues long. Germline lookup yields CDR1 MDHEN and CDR2 SYDVKM. V was shortened by 2 bases and J by 2 bases, with 10 bases between the two germline ends. DNA of the CDR3: TGTGCCAGCAGTTTAAGGGGGTTCGGCAATCAGCCCCAGCATTTT. It is translated as CASSLRGFGNQPQHF.

This sequence joins TRBV13 and TRBJ2-1; TRBD2 is a possible D gene (7 bases). The ends were cut back, 5 bases at V and 5 bases at J, with 16 bases in the middle. CDR3 length equals 15 residues. Germline loops: CDR1 PRHDT, CDR2 FYEKMQ (reference sequence). In nucleotides, the CDR3 is TGTGCCAGCAGCAATAGGGGGGGGGACGACAATGAGCAGTTCTTC. Encoded protein: CASSNRGGDDNEQFF. Filled out from reference TRBV13 and TRBJ2-1, the complete variable domain reads AAGVIQSPRHLIKEKRETATLKCYPIPRHDTVYWYQQGPGQDPQFLISFYEKMQSDKGSIPDRFSAQQFSDYHSELNMSSLELGDSALYFCASSNRGGDDNEQFFGPGTRLTVL.

The J gene is TRBJ2-2, the V gene TRBV7-2; D is uncertain. The CDR3 sequence is 13 residues long. Trimming cost V 5 bases and J 0 bases, with 4 bases left between them. Germline values: CDR1 SGHTA, CDR2 FQGNSA. The CDR3 bases are TGTGCCAGCAGCGACTCGAACACCGGGGAGCTGTTTTTT. This gives the protein CASSDSNTGELFF.

The V and J genes are TRBV5-1 and TRBJ2-1, with 9 bases matching TRBD2. The germline V gene has CDR1 SGHRS and CDR2 YFSETQ. The CDR3 contains 19 residues. The ends lost 1 base at V and 6 bases at J; junction bases unmatched: 17. CDR3 sequence: CASSLSWGPLAGLSNEQFF. CDR3 nucleotide sequence: TGCGCCAGCAGCTTGAGTTGGGGTCCCCTAGCGGGGCTCTCCAATGAGCAGTTCTTC. Filled out from reference TRBV5-1 and TRBJ2-1, the complete variable domain reads KAGVTQTPRYLIKTRGQQVTLSCSPISGHRSVSWYQQTPGQGLQFLFEYFSETQRNKGNFPGRFSGRQFSNSRSEMNVSTLELGDSALYLCASSLSWGPLAGLSNEQFFGPGTRLTVL.

The rearrangement uses TRBV30 and TRBJ1-1, with D possibly TRBD1 on 5 matching bases. This CDR3 spans 13 amino acids. Trimming shortened V by 0 bases and J by 11 bases, and 16 bases separated the two germline ends. Germline values: CDR1 GTSNPN, CDR2 SVGIG (reference sequence). CDR3 protein: CAWSVPGYASAFF. The CDR3 DNA follows: TGTGCCTGGAGTGTACCAGGGTATGCGTCGGCTTTCTTT.

V and J are TRBV29-1 and TRBJ2-2; 9 nucleotides match TRBD1. The germline gives CDR1 SQVTM, CDR2 ANQGSEA. With 8 bases clipped from V and 4 bases from J, the junction kept 2 bases outside the gene matches. There are 12 residues in the CDR3. CDR3 sequence: CSTTGGTGELFF. The DNA for the CDR3 is TGCAGCACGACAGGGGGCACCGGGGAGCTGTTTTTT.